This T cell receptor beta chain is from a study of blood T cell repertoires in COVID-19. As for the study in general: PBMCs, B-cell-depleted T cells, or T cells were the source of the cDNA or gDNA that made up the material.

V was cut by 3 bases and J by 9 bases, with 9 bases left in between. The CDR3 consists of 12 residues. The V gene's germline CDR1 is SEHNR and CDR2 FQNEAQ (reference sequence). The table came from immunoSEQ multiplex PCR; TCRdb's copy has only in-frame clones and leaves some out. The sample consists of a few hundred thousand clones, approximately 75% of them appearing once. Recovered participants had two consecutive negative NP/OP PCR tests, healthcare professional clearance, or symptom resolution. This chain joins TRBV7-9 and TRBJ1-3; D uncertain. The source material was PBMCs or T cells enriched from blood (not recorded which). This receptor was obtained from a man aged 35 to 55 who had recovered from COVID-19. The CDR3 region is CASSFPAGTIYF. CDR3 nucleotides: TGTGCCAGCAGCTTCCCGGCAGGCACCATATATTTT. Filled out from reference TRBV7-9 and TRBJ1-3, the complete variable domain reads DTGVSQNPRHKITKRGQNVTFRCDPISEHNRLYWYRQTLGQGPEFLTYFQNEAQLEKSRLLSDRFSAERPKGSFSTLEIQRTEQGDSAMYLCASSFPAGTIYFGEGSWLTVV.